Listed below are T cell receptor beta chains from one sample, sequenced in a study of beta chain features in type 1 diabetes. Profiled with immunoSEQ multiplex PCR; TCRdb holds only in-frame clones, not every one. The table shows tens of thousands of clones, with 68% occurring only once. Sequenced input: stem cell memory CD4+ T cells from blood. The source of these receptors is a woman aged 40 to 55 with type 1 diabetes. CDR3s include the opening cysteine and the closing phenylalanine or tryptophan. The D gene is left open where the match is weak. Clone size is stated in some rows and not others, as once, few, many or a class when expanded.

J,D,V,size,DNA,CDR3
TRBJ1-2,NA,TRBV18,NA,TGTGCCAGCTCATCCGCGGGGGGCGACTATGGCTACACCTTC,CASSSAGGDYGYTF
TRBJ2-6,NA,TRBV19,NA,TGTGCCAGTAGTATACGGGAAGATGGGGCCAACGTCCTGACTTTC,CASSIREDGANVLTF
TRBJ2-2,NA,TRBV29-1,few,TGCAGCGTTGAAGATCCCGGGTCCACCGGGGAGCTGTTTTTT,CSVEDPGSTGELFF
TRBJ2-5,NA,TRBV5-1,NA,TGCGCCAGCAGCGGGGGCGCCGGCGGGGGCCAAGAGACCCAGTACTTC,CASSGGAGGGQETQYF
TRBJ1-1,TRBD1,TRBV7-2,NA,TGTGCCAGCAGCCTCCGGGGACAGCTAACTGAAGCTTTCTTT,CASSLRGQLTEAFF
TRBJ1-6,NA,TRBV6-6,NA,TGTGCCAGCAGTTACTACCAGGGGAATAATTCACCCCTCCACTTT,CASSYYQGNNSPLHF
TRBJ1-2,NA,TRBV4-1,NA,TGTGCCAGCAGCCAAGGTCGGCAGGTCTATGGCTACACCTTC,CASSQGRQVYGYTF
TRBJ2-1,TRBD1,TRBV10-3,NA,TGTGCCATCACGTCCCCGGGACAGGGGCTCTACAATGAGCAGTTCTTC,CAITSPGQGLYNEQFF
TRBJ2-7,NA,TRBV7-9,few,TGTGCCAGCAGCTTAAAGTCAGACTCCTACGAGCAGTACTTC,CASSLKSDSYEQYF
TRBJ2-2,NA,TRBV6-5,NA,TGTGCCAGCAGTTACTCGATACAACAGGGGGAGCTGTTTTTT,CASSYSIQQGELFF
TRBJ1-1,TRBD1,TRBV5-1,NA,TGCGCCAGCAGCCGGGACAGGGGCGAGGGGTGGGCTGAAGCTTTCTTT,CASSRDRGEGWAEAFF
TRBJ1-1,TRBD1,TRBV19,NA,TGTGCCAGTAGTCGGGACAGGGAGAACACTGAAGCTTTCTTT,CASSRDRENTEAFF
TRBJ1-1,TRBD1,TRBV5-6,NA,TGTGCCAGCAGCTTAAAACCGACAGGGAGCGATGAAGCTTTCTTT,CASSLKPTGSDEAFF
TRBJ2-7,TRBD2,TRBV7-2,NA,TGTGCCAGCACCCCGGGTGGTAGCGGGAGCTACGAGCAGTACTTC,CASTPGGSGSYEQYF
TRBJ2-5,NA,TRBV5-4,NA,TGTGCCAGCAGCTTGGGGGGAGGTGAGACCCAGTACTTC,CASSLGGGETQYF
TRBJ1-5,NA,TRBV6-1,NA,TGTGCCAGCAGTGGTTGGACAGTCAATCAGCCCCAGCATTTT,CASSGWTVNQPQHF
TRBJ2-7,TRBD1,TRBV2,NA,TGTGCCAGCACGGGGCCCGGCGACAGGGGGTCCTACGAGCAGTACTTC,CASTGPGDRGSYEQYF
TRBJ1-5,TRBD1,TRBV28,NA,TGTGCCAGCAGCCGGGACAGCCCAGGTCGGGAGCCCCAGCATTTT,CASSRDSPGREPQHF
TRBJ1-1,TRBD1,TRBV18,NA,TGTGCCAGCTCAGTTGGACAGGGCATGACTGAAGCTTTCTTT,CASSVGQGMTEAFF
TRBJ2-1,NA,TRBV15,NA,TGTGCCGCTTCGGGGGGCCGCTCCTACAATGAGCAGTTCTTC,CAASGGRSYNEQFF
TRBJ2-1,TRBD2,TRBV11-2,few,TGTGCCAGCAGCTTAGATTCCAGCGGGAACTACAATGAGCAGTTCTTC,CASSLDSSGNYNEQFF
TRBJ2-2,TRBD2,TRBV6-6,NA,TGTGCCAGCAGTGCTTCCAGGGAGGGCACCGGGGAGCTGTTTTTT,CASSASREGTGELFF
TRBJ2-7,NA,TRBV7-3,NA,TGTGCCAGCAGCTTCCTCCGGACTTTTTCTCTCTCCTACGAGCAGTACTTC,CASSFLRTFSLSYEQYF
TRBJ2-7,TRBD2,TRBV28,few,TGTGCCAGCAGTACAGACCAGCGGGGAACCTACGAGCAGTACTTC,CASSTDQRGTYEQYF
TRBJ1-5,NA,TRBV7-8,few,TGTGCCAGCAGCTCCCAGGGCCGGGCGGCGAGCAATCAGCCCCAGCATTTT,CASSSQGRAASNQPQHF
TRBJ2-1,NA,TRBV4-2,few,TGTGCCAGCAGCCAAGACTTTATGCGGGGGCCTTACAATGAGCAGTTCTTC,CASSQDFMRGPYNEQFF
TRBJ1-2,NA,TRBV19,NA,TGTGCCAGTAGTCCGGGACTCCTTAACTATGGCTACACCTTC,CASSPGLLNYGYTF
TRBJ2-6,NA,TRBV5-4,NA,TGTGCCAGCAGCCAAGGGGGAGCTGGGGCCAACGTCCTGACTTTC,CASSQGGAGANVLTF
TRBJ1-2,NA,TRBV5-4,NA,TGTGCCAGCAGCTTGGACGAGCTAGAGGGCTACACCTTC,CASSLDELEGYTF
TRBJ1-5,TRBD1,TRBV7-9,NA,TGTGCCAGCAGCTTAGGCCGGGACAGGCTTTCCACCTTTACCCAGCCCCAGCATTTT,CASSLGRDRLSTFTQPQHF
TRBJ2-3,TRBD1,TRBV28,once,TGTGCCAGCGGGGAGAGCAGGGGGCTACCCAAAGATACGCAGTATTTT,CASGESRGLPKDTQYF
TRBJ1-4,TRBD1,TRBV7-9,NA,TGTGCCAGCAGCTTAGTGGGGACAGGGACTGAAAAACTGTTTTTT,CASSLVGTGTEKLFF
TRBJ2-2,TRBD1,TRBV7-9,once,TGTGCCAGCAGCTTCACCGGGACAGGCGTTCGGACCGGGGAGCTGTTTTTT,CASSFTGTGVRTGELFF
TRBJ2-7,TRBD1,TRBV6-5,NA,TGTGCCAGCAGTGTCGGGGGACAGGGACCCTACGAGCAGTACTTC,CASSVGGQGPYEQYF
TRBJ2-5,NA,TRBV29-1,NA,TGCAGCGGGGGACACTATGGGAGAGAGACCCAGTACTTC,CSGGHYGRETQYF
TRBJ2-1,NA,TRBV4-1,few,TGCGCCAGCAGCCAAGATAGGGGGTCCAGCTCCTACAATGAGCAGTTCTTC,CASSQDRGSSSYNEQFF
TRBJ2-1,TRBD2,TRBV5-1,NA,TGCGCCAGCAGCTTGGGGAGCGGGAGAGACTATGAGCAGTTCTTC,CASSLGSGRDYEQFF
TRBJ1-6,NA,TRBV6-5,few,TGTGCCAGCAGCCGGGACTCGGGAGGAAATTCACCCCTCCACTTT,CASSRDSGGNSPLHF
TRBJ2-2,NA,TRBV7-2,NA,TGTGCCAGCAGCTTCGACACGACGAACACCGGGGAGCTGTTTTTT,CASSFDTTNTGELFF
TRBJ2-2,NA,TRBV7-3,NA,TGTGCCAGCAGCTTAAATCGCCGGGAGAACACCGGGGAGCTGTTTTTT,CASSLNRRENTGELFF
TRBJ1-1,TRBD1,TRBV29-1,NA,TGCAGCGTTCCGGGACAGGGGAACACTGAAGCTTTCTTT,CSVPGQGNTEAFF
TRBJ1-1,NA,TRBV7-8,NA,TGTGCCAGCAGCTTAGAAAGGGGGAACACTGAAGCTTTCTTT,CASSLERGNTEAFF
TRBJ1-5,TRBD1,TRBV2,NA,TGTGCCAGCAACAGGGGGGGTTCTGGCAATCAGCCCCAGCATTTT,CASNRGGSGNQPQHF
TRBJ2-1,NA,TRBV5-1,NA,TGCGCCAGCAGCTTGGAGCTATCAGGCTACAATGAGCAGTTCTTC,CASSLELSGYNEQFF
TRBJ1-2,TRBD1,TRBV7-3,NA,TGTGCCAGCAGCTTATTGGGTGAGGGGACAGGGAGGAACTATGGCTACACCTTC,CASSLLGEGTGRNYGYTF